Given below is one TCR beta chain in context. What it recognizes is unknown. This specimen belongs to a study of T-cell memory formation after mild COVID-19. On the study more broadly: Largely donor-specific sequence clusters came from two donors.

General observations from the study: Cross-reactive memory apparently joined, as some responding clones appeared in pre-infection memory.

V was clipped by 6 bases and J by 5 bases; unmatched bases: 7. The CDR3 consists of 13 residues. Germline CDR1 SQVTM, CDR2 ANQGSEA. TCRdb independently ran MiXCR on the 5' RACE reads; one entry per CDR3 protein. The sample carries roughly 600,000 distinct CDR3 sequences, over 15% recorded once. The receptor's source is an adult woman who had mild COVID-19 (a few samples of this study predate the infection). Cell type and time point are not known. This chain uses TRBV29-1 with TRBJ1-2; 9 nucleotides agree with TRBD1. Sample: PBMCs or a T cell subset sorted from them (not recorded which). CDR3 sequence reads: CSVERGQGYGYTF. Here the CDR3 DNA reads TGCAGCGTAGAGAGAGGACAGGGGTATGGCTACACCTTC.